This T cell receptor beta chain was obtained from a study of T cells in Graves' hyperthyroidism and ophthalmopathy. Authors of the study amplified TCR beta CDR3 regions from RNA transcripts. TCR CDR3 regions were first amplified by RT-PCR with HTBI primers. TCRdb used MiXCR to reprocess the multiplex PCR reads, holding one entry per CDR3 protein. This table has about 380,000 distinct CDR3 sequences, about a fifth appearing once. Trimming took off 1 base at V and 4 bases at J, with 20 bases between the two ends. Per germline, CDR1 MNHEY and CDR2 SVGEGT. CDR3 length: 18 amino acids. This receptor was obtained from a man aged 18 to 35 with Graves' ophthalmopathy. The V and J genes are TRBV6-2 or TRBV6-3 and TRBJ2-1; a possible D gene is TRBD2 (6 bases). Sample: blood. The CDR3 loop is CASSYLGVFAGSYNEQFF. CDR3 nucleotide sequence: TGTGCCAGCAGTTACTTAGGGGTCTTCGCGGGGAGTTACAATGAGCAGTTCTTC.